This TCR beta chain was obtained from a study of cytomegalovirus exposure and HLA in healthy donors. Trimming left V 7 bases short and J 0 bases short, with 13 bases between. This CDR3 comprises 14 residues. Germline assignment: CDR1 SGHRS and CDR2 YFSETQ. Both 60 Vbeta primers and 13 Jbeta primers went into the PCR. Repertoires were generated with immunoSEQ multiplex PCR, while TCRdb's copy carries only in-frame clones and drops some. Of 110,000 to 150,000 clones in the sample, about 10% were seen once. In the case of this clone: What it binds is unknown.

Study outcomes and limitations: Researchers catalogued about 150 TCR beta chains as cytomegalovirus-associated.

The sequenced sample was PBMCs. The TCR comes from a man aged 45-65 years in good health and CMV-seronegative. The chain couples TRBV5-1 to TRBJ1-1; the D gene is possibly TRBD1 (6 bases). The CDR3 loop is CASREGDMNTEAFF. The CDR3 DNA is TGCGCCAGCCGAGAAGGGGACATGAACACTGAAGCTTTCTTT.